The 20 T cell receptor beta chains listed next were all sequenced from one sample in a study of immune heterogeneity within non-small cell lung tumors. At 550 to 600 ng per sample, bulk tumor genomic DNA provided the template. Several biopsies were collected from each primary tumor during surgery. They were spaced as far apart as possible within the tumor mass. Enrolled individuals presented with untreated, newly diagnosed non-small cell lung cancer and received curative surgery. Multiplex PCR was performed with 32 V and 13 J primers, and it amplified TCR beta CDR3. TCRdb reprocessed the multiplex PCR reads via MiXCR and lists one record per CDR3 protein. The sample records around 11,000 distinct CDR3 sequences, roughly a fifth being singletons. Sequenced: lung tumor tissue. These receptors were collected from a man in his 60s with non-small cell lung cancer.

This clonotype is termed medium-sized. The chain has TRBV5-1 and TRBJ2-3, with unresolved D. The germline V gene encodes CDR1 SGHRS and CDR2 YFSETQ. V gave up 1 base and J gave up 0 bases, with 12 bases separating them. The CDR3 sequence is 16 residues long. The CDR3 coding sequence is TGCGCCAGCAGCTTGAGTTTTCGTACTAGCACAGATACGCAGTATTTT. Translating it yields CASSLSFRTSTDTQYF.

This clonotype has more than one count but fewer than ten. The V gene is TRBV5-8, the J gene TRBJ1-5; D is perhaps TRBD1 (5 bases). CDR3 length: 15 residues. V lost 0 bases to trimming and J lost 2 bases, with 9 bases between them. The germline gives CDR1 SGHTS, CDR2 YDEGEE. The CDR3 nucleotides are TGTGCCAGCAGCTTGGGGGACCTCGGCAATCAGCCCCAGCATTTT. This translates into CASSLGDLGNQPQHF.

This clonotype is judged medium-sized. V gene TRBV5-6 combines with J gene TRBJ2-1; D is possibly TRBD2 (6 bases). Germline loops: CDR1 SGHDT, CDR2 YYEEEE. V lost 0 bases, J lost 2 bases, and 9 bases lay in between. CDR3 length: 15 residues. CDR3 DNA sequence: TGTGCCAGCAGCTTGGGGGACTTAGCCTACAATGAGCAGTTCTTC. Translation gives CASSLGDLAYNEQFF.

This clonotype has only a few counts. The chain joins TRBV19 to TRBJ1-5; TRBD1 might be the D (6 bases). The CDR3 contains 15 residues. V gave up 3 bases and J gave up 7 bases, with 16 bases separating them. The germline V gene has CDR1 LNHDA and CDR2 SQIVND (reference sequence). In DNA form, the CDR3 reads TGTGCCAGTAGTATGGCAGCGGGGGGCATCCAGCCCCAGCATTTT. This codes for CASSMAAGGIQPQHF.

There are many counts of this clonotype. The chain links TRBV27 to TRBJ1-6; weak D call: TRBD1 (5 bases). The CDR3 totals 15 residues. The V gene lost 4 bases and the J gene lost 7 bases, with 14 bases spanning the gap. From germline, CDR1 is MNHEY and CDR2 SMNVEV (reference sequence). The CDR3 here is CASSYLGGVNSPLHF. In nucleotides, the CDR3 is TGTGCCAGCAGTTACCTAGGAGGGGTCAATTCACCCCTCCACTTT.

The chain carries TRBV25-1 and TRBJ2-2; 8 bases match TRBD2. This CDR3 region has 17 residues. J gave up 4 bases and V 11 bases, and 18 bases lay outside the gene matches. Germline assignment: CDR1 MGHDK and CDR2 SYGVNS. For the CDR3, the DNA is TGTGCCGGCACCGTGTCTAGCGGGCGCCGCGGCACCGGGGAGCTGTTTTTT. Protein product: CAGTVSSGRRGTGELFF. The full variable domain, in which reference TRBV25-1 and TRBJ2-2 provide the parts outside the CDR3, is EADIYQTPRYLVIGTGKKITLECSQTMGHDKMYWYQQDPGMELHLIHYSYGVNSTEKGDLSSESTVSRIRTEHFPLTLESARPSHTSQYLCAGTVSSGRRGTGELFFGEGSRLTVL.

This clonotype was recorded a few times. This sequence joins TRBV12-3 or TRBV12-4 and TRBJ2-1; D may be TRBD2 (6 bases). The ends were cut back, 3 bases at V and 6 bases at J, with 9 bases in the middle. The length of the CDR3 is 13 residues. DNA of the CDR3: TGTGCCAGCAGTTTGGGGGGAGCCAATGAGCAGTTCTTC. Its protein product is CASSLGGANEQFF.

This clonotype has more than one count but fewer than ten. A much larger clone lies a single base off, so this may be a read error. This chain uses TRBV6-1 with TRBJ2-7; 7 nucleotides match TRBD1. V was pared by 7 bases and J by 5 bases, with 8 bases of the junction left unmatched. The germline V gene has CDR1 MNHNS and CDR2 SASEGT. This CDR3 has 13 amino acids. CDR3 coding DNA: TGTGCCAGCACAGACAGGGCGCTCCACGAGCAGTACTTC. It specifies CASTDRALHEQYF.

V usage is TRBV19 and J usage is TRBJ1-1, with no clear D. Between the trimmed V and J ends, which lost 6 bases and 0 bases, there was a span of 11 bases. This CDR3 is built from 14 residues. From germline, CDR1 is LNHDA and CDR2 SQIVND (reference sequence). The CDR3 coding sequence is TGTGCCAGTAGCATCTGGGCTATGAACACTGAAGCTTTCTTT. This encodes CASSIWAMNTEAFF. Looking up the rest from reference TRBV19 and TRBJ1-1 gives the full variable domain: DGGITQSPKYLFRKEGQNVTLSCEQNLNHDAMYWYRQDPGQGLRLIYYSQIVNDFQKGDIAEGYSVSREKKESFPLTVTSAQKNPTAFYLCASSIWAMNTEAFFGQGTRLTVV.

In its sample, this clonotype ranks as medium-sized (0.01 to 0.1%). This rearrangement joins TRBV20-1 to TRBJ2-7; D may be TRBD1 (5 bases). CDR3 length: 15 amino acids. Trimming pared 0 bases from V and 0 bases from J, leaving 12 bases between. Germline-derived CDR1 and CDR2 are DFQATT and SNEGSKA (reference sequence). CDR3 bases: TGCAGTGCTAGAGACCTTCAAGGGGACTCCTACGAGCAGTACTTC. Translation gives CSARDLQGDSYEQYF.

The chain has TRBV5-6 and TRBJ1-5; 8 bases fit TRBD1. The CDR3 totals 14 residues. Germline-derived CDR1 and CDR2 are SGHDT and YYEEEE. J lost 7 bases, V lost 4 bases, and 7 bases had no gene match. The CDR3 DNA follows: TGTGCCAGCAGCCGTGGACAGGGTGGACAGCCCCAGCATTTT. Amino acid sequence: CASSRGQGGQPQHF.

This clonotype is labeled medium-sized (0.01 to 0.1%). This chain uses TRBV6-4 with TRBJ1-2; 7 nucleotides agree with TRBD1. The CDR3 covers 15 residues. Looked up from germline, CDR1 is MRHNA and CDR2 is SNTAGT. V was pared by 2 bases and J by 6 bases, with 9 bases of the junction left unmatched. The CDR3 region is CASSDTAQGVDGYTF. The DNA of the CDR3 is TGTGCCAGCAGTGACACGGCTCAGGGGGTGGATGGCTACACCTTC.

This chain uses TRBV5-1 with TRBJ2-5; 8 bases are shared with TRBD1. The ends lost 8 bases at V and 2 bases at J; junction bases unmatched: 26. Germline assignment: CDR1 SGHRS and CDR2 YFSETQ. The CDR3 length is 20 residues. The CDR3 region is CASTYRGDLGASSLQETQYF. The CDR3, as DNA: TGCGCCAGTACATACAGGGGGGACCTCGGGGCTAGCTCCCTACAAGAGACCCAGTACTTC.

V and J are TRBV5-4 and TRBJ1-4, with 7 bases aligning to TRBD1. This CDR3 has 14 amino acids. Germline lookup yields CDR1 SGHNT and CDR2 YYREEE (reference sequence). With 4 bases clipped from V and 4 bases from J, the junction kept 4 bases outside the gene matches. The CDR3 DNA follows: TGTGCCAGCAGCCCGGACAGGATTAATGAAAAACTGTTTTTT. The encoded protein is CASSPDRINEKLFF. The full variable domain, its missing parts supplied by reference TRBV5-4 and TRBJ1-4, is ETGVTQSPTHLIKTRGQQVTLRCSSQSGHNTVSWYQQALGQGPQFIFQYYREEENGRGNFPPRFSGLQFPNYSSELNVNALELDDSALYLCASSPDRINEKLFFGSGTQLSVL.

In its sample, this clonotype was seen many times. The CDR3 reads CASSLGPMGGQQYF. The CDR3 region has the DNA TGTGCCAGCAGCTTAGGCCCGATGGGGGGTCAGCAGTACTTC. This chain connects TRBV7-3 to TRBJ2-7; D might be TRBD2 (6 bases). From germline, CDR1 is SGHTA and CDR2 FQGTGA. V was clipped by 2 bases and J by 8 bases, with 16 bases between them. The CDR3 has 14 amino acids.

This clonotype was found a few times. The V call is TRBV3-1, the J call TRBJ2-7; 9 nucleotides line up with TRBD2. CDR3 length: 15 residues. Unmatched junction bases numbered 3, after V lost 0 bases and J lost 3 bases. Germline V gene sequence: CDR1 LGHDT, CDR2 YNNKEL (reference sequence). CDR3 sequence reads: CASSQDTAGGYEQYF. For the CDR3, the DNA is TGTGCCAGCAGCCAAGATACAGCGGGGGGCTACGAGCAGTACTTC.

This clonotype is medium-sized within its sample. The chain combines TRBV6-4 with TRBJ2-2, with a possible D match to TRBD1 (6 bases). Deletions cut 8 bases from V and 4 bases from J, with 11 bases between. Germline CDR1 reads MRHNA; CDR2 reads SNTAGT. The CDR3 consists of 13 residues. CDR3 bases: TGTGCCAGCTCGGACAGTTTCACCGGGGAGCTGTTTTTT. Protein: CASSDSFTGELFF.

This chain joins TRBV2 and TRBJ2-5; the D gene is possibly TRBD2 (5 bases). Trimming stripped 4 bases from V and 4 bases from J, with 10 bases between. CDR1 and CDR2 from the germline V gene are SNHLY and FYNNEI. The CDR3 covers 13 residues. The CDR3 DNA reads TGTGCCAGCAGTGCGGGGATGGGAGAGACCCAGTACTTC. Encoded protein: CASSAGMGETQYF.

On this clonotype itself: Being one base from a much bigger clone, this may be a read error. The chain uses TRBV2 and TRBJ1-5; TRBD1 agrees at 9 bases. Unmatched junction bases numbered 5, after V lost 5 bases and J lost 6 bases. The CDR3 has 14 residues. Looked up from germline, CDR1 is SNHLY and CDR2 is FYNNEI. CDR3 sequence (DNA): TGTGCCAGCAGTTCCGACAGGGGGGGTCAGCCCCAGCATTTT. Translated, it gives CASSSDRGGQPQHF.

The chain has TRBV24-1 and TRBJ2-7; no definite D call. V dropped 4 bases and J dropped 6 bases, with 12 bases sitting between them. Germline V gene data show CDR1 as KGHDR and CDR2 as SFDVKD. CDR3 size: 13 residues. The CDR3 sequence: CATSDRVGLEQYF. The CDR3 bases are TGTGCCACCAGTGACCGGGTCGGCCTCGAGCAGTACTTC.